This TCR beta chain derives from a study of T cells in Graves' hyperthyroidism and ophthalmopathy. RNA transcripts served as the template for amplifying TCR beta CDR3 regions. The HTBI primer set drove a first-round RT-PCR of the TCR CDR3. TCRdb redid the calling of the multiplex PCR reads with MiXCR, one entry per CDR3 protein. The top ten hold approximately 5.3% of the sample, which has 400,000 to 500,000 distinct CDR3 sequences, roughly an eighth seen once. There are many counts of this clonotype. The CDR3 extends over 13 amino acids. Germline CDR1 SGHRS, CDR2 YFSETQ. V was clipped by 0 bases and J by 8 bases, with 6 bases between them. Diagnostic decisions used clinical symptoms, serum thyroxine and TRAb, thyroid ultrasound and orbital computed tomography.

The sequence came from a woman between 18 and 29 years old with Graves' hyperthyroidism. Material: blood. This chain uses TRBV5-1 with TRBJ1-6; D gene uncertain. CDR3: CASSLDADSPLHF. CDR3 sequence (DNA): TGCGCCAGCAGCTTGGATGCAGATTCACCCCTCCACTTT.